This T cell receptor (beta chain) was sequenced during a study of blood T cell repertoires in COVID-19. The CDR3 runs 11 residues. Germline V lookup: CDR1 GTSNPN, CDR2 SVGIG (reference sequence). Trimming pared 2 bases from V and 14 bases from J, leaving 13 bases between. Sequenced by immunoSEQ multiplex PCR; TCRdb stores in-frame clones only, minus some. The sample lists 200,000 to 250,000 clones, roughly 85% occurring once. This TCR was sampled from a man aged 45-65 years with COVID-19, enrolled during active disease. The source material was peripheral blood. The chain recombines TRBV30 with TRBJ2-1; TRBD2 might be the D (5 bases). CDR3 DNA: TGTGCCTGGAGTATCGCCTCGGGAAAGTTCTTC. As protein: CAWSIASGKFF. The entire variable domain, with the rest obtained from reference TRBV30 and TRBJ2-1, is as follows: SQTIHQWPATLVQPVGSPLSLECTVEGTSNPNLYWYRQAAGRGLQLLFYSVGIGQISSEVPQNLSASRPQDRQFILSSKKLLLSDSGFYLCAWSIASGKFFGPGTRLTVL.